This T cell receptor beta chain came from a study of tumor and adjacent non-tumor tissue in lung cancer. Study as a whole: There were some 11 adenocarcinoma, a couple of squamous cell carcinoma and 1 small cell lung cancer cases. Stage I to III disease affected 10 men and roughly five women aged roughly 31 to 85.

The template was RNA from unsorted bulk tissue. Distant lung tissue was collected more than 3 cm away from the tumor edge. A modified ARM-PCR protocol with three rounds of nested PCR amplified TCRbeta. TCRdb processed the multiplex PCR reads anew with MiXCR; each CDR3 protein has one entry. The sample includes about 110,000 distinct CDR3 sequences, 60% to 80% of them seen just once. Deletions cut 2 bases from V and 4 bases from J, with 21 bases between. The CDR3 runs to 18 residues. The germline CDR1 and CDR2 sequences are KGHDR and SFDVKD. Only a few counts were recorded for this clonotype. The V and J genes are TRBV24-1 and TRBJ2-3; D possibly corresponds to TRBD1 (7 bases). Sequencing used distant non-tumor lung tissue. The origin of this receptor is a man in his 60s with non-small cell lung cancer. The CDR3 nucleotides read TGTGCCACCAGTGATTCTCGCTCGGGGGACAGAAAGGCAGATACGCAGTATTTT. Amino acid sequence: CATSDSRSGDRKADTQYF.